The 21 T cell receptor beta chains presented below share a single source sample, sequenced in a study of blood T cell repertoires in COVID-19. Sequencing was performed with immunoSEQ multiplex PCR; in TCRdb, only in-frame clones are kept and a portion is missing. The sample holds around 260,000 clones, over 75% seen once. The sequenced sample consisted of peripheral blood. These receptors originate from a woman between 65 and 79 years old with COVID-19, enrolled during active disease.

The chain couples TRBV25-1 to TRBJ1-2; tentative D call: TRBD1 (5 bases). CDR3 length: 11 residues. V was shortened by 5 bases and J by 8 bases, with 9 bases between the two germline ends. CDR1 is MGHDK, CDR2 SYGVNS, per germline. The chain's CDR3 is CASSLGVGYTF. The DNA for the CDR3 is TGTGCCAGCAGTTTAGGGGTCGGCTACACCTTC.

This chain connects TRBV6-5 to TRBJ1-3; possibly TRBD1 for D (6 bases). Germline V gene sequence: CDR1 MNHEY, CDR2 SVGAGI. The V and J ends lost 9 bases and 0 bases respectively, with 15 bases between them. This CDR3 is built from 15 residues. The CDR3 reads CASGGGRSSGNTIYF. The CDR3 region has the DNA TGTGCCAGTGGGGGCGGAAGGAGCTCTGGAAACACCATATATTTT.

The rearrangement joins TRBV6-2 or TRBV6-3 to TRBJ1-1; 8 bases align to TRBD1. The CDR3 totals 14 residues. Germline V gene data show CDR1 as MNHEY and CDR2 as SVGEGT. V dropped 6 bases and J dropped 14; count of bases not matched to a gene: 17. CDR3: CASSPIPDRVELFF. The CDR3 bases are TGTGCCAGCAGCCCTATCCCGGACAGGGTAGAGCTCTTCTTT.

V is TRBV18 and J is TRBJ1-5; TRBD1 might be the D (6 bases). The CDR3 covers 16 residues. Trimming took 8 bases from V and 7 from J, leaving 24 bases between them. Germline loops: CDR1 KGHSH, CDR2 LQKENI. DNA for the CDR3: TGTGCCAGCACCGGAGTATCGCCGACAGGAAACCAGCCCCAGCATTTT. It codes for CASTGVSPTGNQPQHF.

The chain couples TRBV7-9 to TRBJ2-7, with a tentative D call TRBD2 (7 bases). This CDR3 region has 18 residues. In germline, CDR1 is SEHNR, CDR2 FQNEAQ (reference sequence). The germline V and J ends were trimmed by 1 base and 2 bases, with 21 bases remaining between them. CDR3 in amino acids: CASSLGTIGRDNPYEQYF. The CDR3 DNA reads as TGTGCCAGCAGCTTAGGGACCATAGGGAGGGACAACCCCTACGAGCAGTACTTC.

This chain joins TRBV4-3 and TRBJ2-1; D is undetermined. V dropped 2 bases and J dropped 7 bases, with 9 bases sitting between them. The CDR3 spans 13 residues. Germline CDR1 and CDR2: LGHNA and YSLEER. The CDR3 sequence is CASSQLTRNEQFF. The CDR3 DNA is TGCGCCAGCAGCCAATTAACGCGGAATGAGCAGTTCTTC.

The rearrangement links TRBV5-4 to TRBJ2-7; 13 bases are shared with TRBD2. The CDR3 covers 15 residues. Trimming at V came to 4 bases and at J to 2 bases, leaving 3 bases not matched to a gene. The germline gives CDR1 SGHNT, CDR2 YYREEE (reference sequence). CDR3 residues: CASSHTSGRAYEQYF. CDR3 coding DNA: TGTGCCAGCAGCCATACTAGCGGGAGGGCCTACGAGCAGTACTTC.

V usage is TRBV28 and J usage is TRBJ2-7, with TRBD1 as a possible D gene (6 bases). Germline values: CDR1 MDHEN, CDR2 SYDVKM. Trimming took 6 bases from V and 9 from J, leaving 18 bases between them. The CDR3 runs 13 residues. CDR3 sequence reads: CASSHYHTGLQYF. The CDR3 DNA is TGTGCCAGCAGCCACTACCACACAGGGTTGCAGTACTTC.

Here the CDR3 reads CASSEGPGELFF. The CDR3 region has the DNA TGCGCCAGCAGCGAGGGCCCCGGGGAGCTGTTTTTT. V is TRBV5-1 and J is TRBJ2-2; tentatively, D is TRBD2 (5 bases). The CDR3 loop spans 12 amino acids. Germline CDR1 is SGHRS and CDR2 is YFSETQ. V shed 4 bases and J shed 6 bases, with 7 bases lying between them.

This CDR3 is CASSLARGASSNYGYTF. The DNA for the CDR3 is TGTGCCAGCAGCTTGGCCAGGGGGGCATCATCTAACTATGGCTACACCTTC. This chain links TRBV5-4 with TRBJ1-2; the match to TRBD1 covers 7 bases. Germline CDR1 and CDR2: SGHNT and YYREEE (reference sequence). The CDR3 consists of 17 residues. V dropped 0 bases and J dropped 0; count of bases not matched to a gene: 8.

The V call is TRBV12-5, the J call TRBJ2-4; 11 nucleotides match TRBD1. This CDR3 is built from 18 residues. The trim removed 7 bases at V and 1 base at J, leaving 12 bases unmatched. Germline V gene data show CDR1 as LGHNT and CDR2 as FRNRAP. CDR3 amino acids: CASALTGQGEWAKNIQYF. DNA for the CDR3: TGTGCTAGTGCCCTAACGGGACAGGGGGAGTGGGCCAAAAACATTCAGTACTTC.

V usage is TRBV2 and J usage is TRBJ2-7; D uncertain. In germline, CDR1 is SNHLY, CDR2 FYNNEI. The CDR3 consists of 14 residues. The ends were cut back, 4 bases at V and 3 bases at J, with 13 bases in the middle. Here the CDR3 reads CASSVGGSLYEQYF. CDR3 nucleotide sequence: TGTGCCAGCAGTGTTGGCGGCTCCCTCTACGAGCAGTACTTC.

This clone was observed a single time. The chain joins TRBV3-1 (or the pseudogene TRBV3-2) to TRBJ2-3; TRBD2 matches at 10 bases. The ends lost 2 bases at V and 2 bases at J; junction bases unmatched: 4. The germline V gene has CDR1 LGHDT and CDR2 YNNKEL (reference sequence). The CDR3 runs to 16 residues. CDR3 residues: CASSQQAGGTTDTQYF. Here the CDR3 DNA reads TGTGCCAGCAGCCAACAAGCGGGAGGGACCACAGATACGCAGTATTTT.

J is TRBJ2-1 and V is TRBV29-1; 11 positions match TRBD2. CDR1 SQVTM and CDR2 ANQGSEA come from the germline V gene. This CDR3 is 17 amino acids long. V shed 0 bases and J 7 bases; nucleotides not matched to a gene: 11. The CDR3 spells CSVEDTVFGTSGNEQFF. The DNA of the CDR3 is TGCAGCGTTGAAGATACGGTCTTCGGGACTAGCGGTAATGAGCAGTTCTTC.

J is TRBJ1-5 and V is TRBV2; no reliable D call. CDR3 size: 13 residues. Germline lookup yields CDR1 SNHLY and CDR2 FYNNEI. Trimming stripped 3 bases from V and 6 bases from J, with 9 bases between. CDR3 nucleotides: TGTGCCAGCAGTGATTCGCGGGGTCAGCCCCAGCATTTT. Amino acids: CASSDSRGQPQHF.

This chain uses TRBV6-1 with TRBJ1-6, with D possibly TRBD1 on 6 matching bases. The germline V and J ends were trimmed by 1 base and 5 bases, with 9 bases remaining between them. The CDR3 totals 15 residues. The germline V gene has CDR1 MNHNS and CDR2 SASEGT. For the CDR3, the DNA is TGTGCCAGCAGTGAAGAGACAGGAAATAATTCACCCCTCCACTTT. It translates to CASSEETGNNSPLHF.

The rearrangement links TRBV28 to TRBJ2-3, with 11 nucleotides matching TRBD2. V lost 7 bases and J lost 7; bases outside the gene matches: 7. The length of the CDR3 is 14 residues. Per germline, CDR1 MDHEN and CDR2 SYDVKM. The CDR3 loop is CASTVLAGVNTQYF. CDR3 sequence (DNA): TGTGCCAGCACCGTACTAGCGGGAGTAAATACGCAGTATTTT.

The chain's CDR3 is CASSLAVGEAFF. The CDR3 region has the DNA TGTGCCAGCAGCTTAGCGGTGGGAGAGGCTTTCTTT. The chain joins TRBV7-6 to TRBJ1-1; D uncertain. The V and J ends lost 0 bases and 11 bases respectively, with 10 bases between them. The CDR3 totals 12 residues. Germline lookup yields CDR1 SGHVS and CDR2 FNYEAQ. The variable domain in full, with the rest retrieved from reference TRBV7-6 and TRBJ1-1, is GAGVSQSPRYKVTKRGQDVALRCDPISGHVSLYWYRQALGQGPEFLTYFNYEAQQDKSGLPNDRFSAERPEGSISTLTIQRTEQRDSAMYRCASSLAVGEAFFGQGTRLTVV.

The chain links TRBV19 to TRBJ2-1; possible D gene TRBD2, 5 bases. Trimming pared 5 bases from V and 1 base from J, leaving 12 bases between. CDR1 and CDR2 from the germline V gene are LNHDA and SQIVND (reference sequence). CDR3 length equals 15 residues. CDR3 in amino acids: CASSALAMSYNEQFF. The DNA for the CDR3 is TGTGCCAGTAGTGCCCTAGCTATGTCCTACAATGAGCAGTTCTTC.

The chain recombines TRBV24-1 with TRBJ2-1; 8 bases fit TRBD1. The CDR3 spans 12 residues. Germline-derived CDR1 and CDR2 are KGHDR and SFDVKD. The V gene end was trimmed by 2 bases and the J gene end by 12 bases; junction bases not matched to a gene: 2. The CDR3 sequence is CATSDSGQGQFF. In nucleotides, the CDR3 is TGTGCCACCAGTGATTCCGGACAGGGGCAGTTCTTC.

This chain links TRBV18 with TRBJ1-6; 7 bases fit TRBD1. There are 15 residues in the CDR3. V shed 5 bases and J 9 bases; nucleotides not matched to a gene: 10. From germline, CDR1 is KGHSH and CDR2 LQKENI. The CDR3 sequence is CASSSGQVETSPLHF. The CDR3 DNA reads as TGTGCCAGCTCATCAGGACAGGTGGAGACTTCACCCCTCCACTTT.